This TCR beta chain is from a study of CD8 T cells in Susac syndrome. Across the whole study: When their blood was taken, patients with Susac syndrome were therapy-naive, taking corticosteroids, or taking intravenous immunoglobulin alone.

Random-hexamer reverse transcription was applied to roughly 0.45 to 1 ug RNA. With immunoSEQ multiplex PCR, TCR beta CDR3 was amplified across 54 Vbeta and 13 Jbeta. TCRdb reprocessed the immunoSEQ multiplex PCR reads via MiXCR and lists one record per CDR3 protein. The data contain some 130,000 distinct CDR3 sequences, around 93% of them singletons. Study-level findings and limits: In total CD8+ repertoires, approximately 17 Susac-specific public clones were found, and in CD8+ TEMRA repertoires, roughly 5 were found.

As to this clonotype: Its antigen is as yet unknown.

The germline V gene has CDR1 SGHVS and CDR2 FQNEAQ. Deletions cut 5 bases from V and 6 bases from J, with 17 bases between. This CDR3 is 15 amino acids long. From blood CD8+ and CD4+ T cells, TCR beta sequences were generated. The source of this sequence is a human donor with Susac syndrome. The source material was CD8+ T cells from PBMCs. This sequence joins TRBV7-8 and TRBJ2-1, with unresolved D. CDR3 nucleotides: TGTGCCAGCAGCACCCCTCCGAACCGCGCCAATGAGCAGTTCTTC. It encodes CASSTPPNRANEQFF.